The TCR beta chain described here comes from a study of cytomegalovirus exposure and HLA in healthy donors. Whole-study results and caveats: CMV serostatus alone was available as immune exposure information. Prior analysis indicated that the majority of TCR beta V segments exhibited productivity approximately 87% or approximately 30% of the time.

In the PCR, 60 Vbeta and 13 Jbeta primers were used. Assay: immunoSEQ multiplex PCR; the TCRdb copy retains only in-frame clones and omits some. This sample has over 200,000 clones; just over 75% occur once, and the top ten carry roughly 2.6%. As concerns this clone: No antigen is known for it.

The specimen was PBMCs. The sequence derives from a woman aged 55-69 years in good health and CMV-seropositive.

The DNA for the CDR3 is TGTGCCAGCACCTACAGGGGGGCGGAAGATACGCAGTATTTT. This translates into CASTYRGAEDTQYF. V is TRBV6-5 and J is TRBJ2-3; 8 nucleotides match TRBD1. The CDR3 is made up of 14 amino acids. V lost 7 bases, J lost 5 bases, and 8 bases stayed unmatched. The V gene's germline CDR1 is MNHEY and CDR2 SVGAGI.